This T cell receptor (beta chain) was profiled in a study of OX40 agonist ivuxolimab in advanced cancers. Across the study: Intravenous ivuxolimab was administered to patients every 2 weeks at 0.01 to 10 mg/kg. General study results and limits: CD4+ and CD8+ T cells in blood underwent clonal expansion by week 6 at 0.1 to 3.0 mg/kg.

Using immunoSEQ multiplex PCR, the repertoire was profiled, and TCRdb retains in-frame clones only, with some absent. The sample lists fewer than 45,000 clones, 80% occurring once. Points on this clone: Its cognate antigen is unknown.

Individuals having autoimmune disease history or systemic immunosuppression were not enrolled. CDR1 SGHTA and CDR2 FQGNSA come from the germline V gene. Between the trimmed V and J ends, which lost 5 bases and 2 bases, there was a span of 15 bases. CDR3 length: 16 residues. Sample: CD4+ or CD8+ T cells sorted from blood, taken in a trial of the OX40 agonist ivuxolimab. The chain links TRBV7-2 to TRBJ2-2; D may be TRBD2 (5 bases). The sequence was collected from an adult with an advanced solid tumor such as melanoma, head and neck, liver or kidney cancer. CDR3: CASSPVGGRNTGELFF. In nucleotides, the CDR3 is TGTGCCAGCAGCCCAGTAGGAGGACGAAACACCGGGGAGCTGTTTTTT.